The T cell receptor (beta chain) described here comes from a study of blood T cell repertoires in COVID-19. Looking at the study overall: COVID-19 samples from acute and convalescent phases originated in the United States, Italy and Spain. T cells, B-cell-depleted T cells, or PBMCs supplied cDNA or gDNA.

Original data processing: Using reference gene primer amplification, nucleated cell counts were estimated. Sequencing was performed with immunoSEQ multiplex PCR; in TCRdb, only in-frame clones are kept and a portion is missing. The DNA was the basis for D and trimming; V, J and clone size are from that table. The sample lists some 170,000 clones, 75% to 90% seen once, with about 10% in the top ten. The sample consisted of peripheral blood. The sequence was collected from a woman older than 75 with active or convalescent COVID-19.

DNA of the CDR3: TGTGCCAGCTCACCCCGGAACGGAGCCACAGATACGCAGTATTTT. This codes for CASSPRNGATDTQYF. V usage is TRBV18 and J usage is TRBJ2-3, with D hard to call. The V end lost 3 bases, the J end lost 2 bases, and 12 bases lay between the germline ends. The germline V gene has CDR1 KGHSH and CDR2 LQKENI. The CDR3 is made up of 15 amino acids.